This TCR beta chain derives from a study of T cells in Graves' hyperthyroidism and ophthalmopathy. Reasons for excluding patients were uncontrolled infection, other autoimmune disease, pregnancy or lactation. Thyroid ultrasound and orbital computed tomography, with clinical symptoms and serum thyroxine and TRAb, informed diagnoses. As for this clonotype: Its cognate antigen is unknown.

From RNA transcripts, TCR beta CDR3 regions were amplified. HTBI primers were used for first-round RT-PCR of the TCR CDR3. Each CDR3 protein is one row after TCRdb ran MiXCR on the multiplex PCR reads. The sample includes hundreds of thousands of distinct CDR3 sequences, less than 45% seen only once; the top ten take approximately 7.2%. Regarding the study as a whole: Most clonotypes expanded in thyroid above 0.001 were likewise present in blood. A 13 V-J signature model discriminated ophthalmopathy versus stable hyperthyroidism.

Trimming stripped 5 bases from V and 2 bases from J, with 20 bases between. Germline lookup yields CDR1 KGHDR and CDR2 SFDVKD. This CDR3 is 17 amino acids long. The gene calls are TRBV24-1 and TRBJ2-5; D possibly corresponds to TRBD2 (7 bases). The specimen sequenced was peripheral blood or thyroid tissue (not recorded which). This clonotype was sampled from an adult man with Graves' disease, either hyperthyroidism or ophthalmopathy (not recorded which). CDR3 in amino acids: CATSAARGANLQETQYF. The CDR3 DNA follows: TGTGCCACCAGTGCAGCTCGGGGGGCCAACCTTCAAGAGACCCAGTACTTC.